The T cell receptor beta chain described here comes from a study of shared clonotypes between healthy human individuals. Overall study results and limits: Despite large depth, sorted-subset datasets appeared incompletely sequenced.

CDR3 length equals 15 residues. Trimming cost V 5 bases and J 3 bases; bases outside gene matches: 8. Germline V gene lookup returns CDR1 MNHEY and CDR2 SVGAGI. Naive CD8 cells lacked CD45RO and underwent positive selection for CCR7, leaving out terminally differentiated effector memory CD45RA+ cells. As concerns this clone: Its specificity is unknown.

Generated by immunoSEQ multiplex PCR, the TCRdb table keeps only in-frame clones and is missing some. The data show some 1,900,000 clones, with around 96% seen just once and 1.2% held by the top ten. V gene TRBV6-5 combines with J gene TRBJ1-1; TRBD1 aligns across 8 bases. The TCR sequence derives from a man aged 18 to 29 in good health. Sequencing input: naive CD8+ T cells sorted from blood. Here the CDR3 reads CASSTRTGLDTEAFF. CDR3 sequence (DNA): TGTGCCAGCAGTACCCGGACAGGGCTGGACACTGAAGCTTTCTTT.